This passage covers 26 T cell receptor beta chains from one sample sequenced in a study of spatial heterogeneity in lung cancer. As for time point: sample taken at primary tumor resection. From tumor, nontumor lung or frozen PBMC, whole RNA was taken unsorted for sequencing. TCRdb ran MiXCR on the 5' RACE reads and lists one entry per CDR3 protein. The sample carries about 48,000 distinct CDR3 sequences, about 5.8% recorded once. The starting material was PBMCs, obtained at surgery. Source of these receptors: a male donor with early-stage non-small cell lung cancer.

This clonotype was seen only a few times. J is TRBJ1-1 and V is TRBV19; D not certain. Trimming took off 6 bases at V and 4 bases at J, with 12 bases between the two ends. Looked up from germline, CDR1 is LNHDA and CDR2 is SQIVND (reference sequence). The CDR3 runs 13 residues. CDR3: CASSLSEGTEAFF. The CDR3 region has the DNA TGTGCCAGTAGCCTAAGTGAAGGCACTGAAGCTTTCTTT.

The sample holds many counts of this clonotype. Here the CDR3 reads CASSYSGGTDTQYF. The CDR3, as DNA: TGTGCCAGCAGTTACTCGGGAGGCACAGATACGCAGTATTTT. The V gene is TRBV6-6, the J gene TRBJ2-3, with D possibly TRBD2 on 5 matching bases. Per germline, CDR1 MNHNY and CDR2 SVGAGI (reference sequence). V was pared by 0 bases and J by 1 base, with 5 bases between. The CDR3 runs 14 residues.

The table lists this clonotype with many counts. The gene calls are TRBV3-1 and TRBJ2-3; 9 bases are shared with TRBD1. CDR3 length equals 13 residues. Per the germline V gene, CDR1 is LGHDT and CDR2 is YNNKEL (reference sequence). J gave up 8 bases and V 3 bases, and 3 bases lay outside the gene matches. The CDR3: CASSQGQGSTQYF. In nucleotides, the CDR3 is TGTGCCAGCAGCCAGGGACAGGGTAGTACGCAGTATTTT.

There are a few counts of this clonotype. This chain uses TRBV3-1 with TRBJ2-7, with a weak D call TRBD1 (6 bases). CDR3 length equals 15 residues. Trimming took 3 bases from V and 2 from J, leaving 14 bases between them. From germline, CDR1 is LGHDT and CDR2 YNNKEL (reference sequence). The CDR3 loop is CASSHYAGTPYEQYF. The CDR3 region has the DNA TGTGCCAGCAGCCACTATGCCGGGACACCCTACGAGCAGTACTTC.

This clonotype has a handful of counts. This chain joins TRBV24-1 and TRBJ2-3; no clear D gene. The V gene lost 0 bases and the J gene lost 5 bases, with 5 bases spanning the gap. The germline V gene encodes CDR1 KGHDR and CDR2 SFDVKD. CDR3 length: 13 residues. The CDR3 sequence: CATSDLGEDTQYF. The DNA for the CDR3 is TGTGCCACCAGTGATTTGGGGGAAGATACGCAGTATTTT.

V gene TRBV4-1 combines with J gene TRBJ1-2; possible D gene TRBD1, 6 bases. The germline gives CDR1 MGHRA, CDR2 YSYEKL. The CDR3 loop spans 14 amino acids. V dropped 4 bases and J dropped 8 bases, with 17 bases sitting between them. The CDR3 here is CASSRMGQPGGYTF. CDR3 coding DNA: TGCGCCAGCAGCCGTATGGGACAACCGGGCGGCTACACCTTC.

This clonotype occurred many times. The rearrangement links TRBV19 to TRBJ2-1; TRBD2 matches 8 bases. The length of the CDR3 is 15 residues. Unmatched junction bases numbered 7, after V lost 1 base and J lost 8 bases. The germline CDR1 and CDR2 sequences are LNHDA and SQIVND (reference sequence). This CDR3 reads CASSIGSGRIHEQFF. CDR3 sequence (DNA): TGTGCCAGTAGTATAGGAAGCGGGAGAATCCATGAGCAGTTCTTC.

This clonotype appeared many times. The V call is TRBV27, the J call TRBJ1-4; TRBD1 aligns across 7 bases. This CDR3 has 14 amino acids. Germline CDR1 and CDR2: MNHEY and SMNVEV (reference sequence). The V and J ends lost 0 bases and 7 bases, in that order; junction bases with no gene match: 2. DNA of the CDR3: TGTGCCAGCAGTTTATCAACAGGGGCTGAAAAACTGTTTTTT. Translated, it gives CASSLSTGAEKLFF.

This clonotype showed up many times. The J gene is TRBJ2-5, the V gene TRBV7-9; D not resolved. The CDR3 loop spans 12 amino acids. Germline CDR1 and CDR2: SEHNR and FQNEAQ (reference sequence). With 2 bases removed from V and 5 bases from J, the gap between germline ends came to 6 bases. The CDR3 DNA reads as TGTGCCAGCAGCTTAAATACCGAGACCCAGTACTTC. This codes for CASSLNTETQYF.

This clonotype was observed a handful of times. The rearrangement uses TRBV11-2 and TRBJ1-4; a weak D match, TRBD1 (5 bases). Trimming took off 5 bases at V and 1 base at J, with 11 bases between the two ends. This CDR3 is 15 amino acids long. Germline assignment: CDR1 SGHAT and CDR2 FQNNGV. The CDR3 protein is CASSPPGRTNEKLFF. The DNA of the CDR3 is TGTGCCAGCAGCCCGCCAGGGAGAACTAATGAAAAACTGTTTTTT.

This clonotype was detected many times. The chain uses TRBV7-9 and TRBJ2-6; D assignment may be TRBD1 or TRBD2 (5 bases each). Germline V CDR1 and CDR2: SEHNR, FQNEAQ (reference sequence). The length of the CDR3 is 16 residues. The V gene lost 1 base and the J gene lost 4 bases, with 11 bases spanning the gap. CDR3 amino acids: CASSLDGGSGANVLTF. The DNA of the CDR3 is TGTGCCAGCAGCTTAGATGGGGGTTCAGGGGCCAACGTCCTGACTTTC.

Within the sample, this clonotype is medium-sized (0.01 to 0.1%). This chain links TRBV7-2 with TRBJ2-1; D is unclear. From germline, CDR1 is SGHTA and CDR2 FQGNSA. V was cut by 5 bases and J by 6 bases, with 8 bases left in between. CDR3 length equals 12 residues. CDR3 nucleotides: TGTGCCAGCAGCGTGTACGGCAATGAGCAGTTCTTC. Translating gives CASSVYGNEQFF. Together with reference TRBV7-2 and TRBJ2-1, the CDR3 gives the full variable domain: GAGVSQSPSNKVTEKGKDVELRCDPISGHTALYWYRQSLGQGLEFLIYFQGNSAPDKSGLPSDRFSAERTGGSVSTLTIQRTQQEDSAVYLCASSVYGNEQFFGPGTRLTVL.

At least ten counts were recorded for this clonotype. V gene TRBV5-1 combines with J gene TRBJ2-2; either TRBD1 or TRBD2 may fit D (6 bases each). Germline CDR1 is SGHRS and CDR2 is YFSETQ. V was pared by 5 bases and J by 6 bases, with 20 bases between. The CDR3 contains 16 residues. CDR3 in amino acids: CASSGGPSYRAGELFF. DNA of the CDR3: TGCGCCAGCAGTGGGGGGCCCTCTTATCGGGCCGGGGAGCTGTTTTTT.

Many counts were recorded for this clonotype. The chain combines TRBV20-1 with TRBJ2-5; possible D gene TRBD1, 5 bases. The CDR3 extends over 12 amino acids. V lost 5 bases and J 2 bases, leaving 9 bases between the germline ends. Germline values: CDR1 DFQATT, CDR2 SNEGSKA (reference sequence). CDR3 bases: TGCAGTGCTCTCCGACAGCAAGAGACCCAGTACTTC. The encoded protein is CSALRQQETQYF.

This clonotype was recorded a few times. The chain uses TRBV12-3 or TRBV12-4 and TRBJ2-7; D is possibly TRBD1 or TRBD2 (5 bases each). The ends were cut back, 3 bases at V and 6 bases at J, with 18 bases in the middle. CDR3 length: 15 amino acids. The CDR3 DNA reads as TGTGCCAGCAGTTTTAACGTGGGGACGAGGGGCGAGCAGTACTTC. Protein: CASSFNVGTRGEQYF.

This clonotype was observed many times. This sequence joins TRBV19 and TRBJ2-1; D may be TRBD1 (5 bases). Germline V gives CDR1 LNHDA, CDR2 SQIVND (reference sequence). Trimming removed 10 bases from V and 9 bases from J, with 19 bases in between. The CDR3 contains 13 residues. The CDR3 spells CATPRMGPREQFF. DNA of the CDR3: TGTGCCACCCCAAGAATGGGGCCGCGTGAGCAGTTCTTC.

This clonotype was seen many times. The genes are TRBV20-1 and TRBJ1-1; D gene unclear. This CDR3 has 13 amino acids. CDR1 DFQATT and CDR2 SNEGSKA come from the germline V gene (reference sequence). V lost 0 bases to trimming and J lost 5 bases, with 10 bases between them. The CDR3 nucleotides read TGCAGTGCTAGAGATGTGGCTCGGACTGAAGCTTTCTTT. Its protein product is CSARDVARTEAFF.

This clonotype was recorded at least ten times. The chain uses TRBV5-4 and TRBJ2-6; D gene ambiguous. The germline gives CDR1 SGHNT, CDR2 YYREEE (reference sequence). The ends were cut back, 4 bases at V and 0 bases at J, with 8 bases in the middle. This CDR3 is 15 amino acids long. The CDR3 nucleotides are TGTGCCAGCAGCCCGGACCTCTCTGGGGCCAACGTCCTGACTTTC. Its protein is CASSPDLSGANVLTF.

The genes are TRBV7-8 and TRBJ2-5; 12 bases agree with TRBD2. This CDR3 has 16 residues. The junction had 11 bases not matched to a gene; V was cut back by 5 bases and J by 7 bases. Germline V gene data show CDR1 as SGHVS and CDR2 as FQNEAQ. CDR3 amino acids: CASSPPGLAGSGTQYF. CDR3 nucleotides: TGTGCCAGCAGCCCTCCTGGACTAGCGGGGTCAGGGACCCAGTACTTC.

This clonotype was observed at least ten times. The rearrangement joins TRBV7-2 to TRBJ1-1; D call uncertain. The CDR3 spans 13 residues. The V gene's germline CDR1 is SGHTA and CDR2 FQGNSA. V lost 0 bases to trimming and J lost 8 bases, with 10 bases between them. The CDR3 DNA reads TGTGCCAGCAGCTTAGCAAGAGAGTCAGAAGCTTTCTTT. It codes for CASSLARESEAFF.

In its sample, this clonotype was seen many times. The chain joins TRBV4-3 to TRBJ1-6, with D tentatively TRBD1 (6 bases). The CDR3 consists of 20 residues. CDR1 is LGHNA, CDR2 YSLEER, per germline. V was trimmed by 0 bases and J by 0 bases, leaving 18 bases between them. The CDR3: CASSQDVDSPHSSYNSPLHF. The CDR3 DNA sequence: TGCGCCAGCAGCCAAGATGTGGACAGTCCCCACAGCTCCTATAATTCACCCCTCCACTTT.

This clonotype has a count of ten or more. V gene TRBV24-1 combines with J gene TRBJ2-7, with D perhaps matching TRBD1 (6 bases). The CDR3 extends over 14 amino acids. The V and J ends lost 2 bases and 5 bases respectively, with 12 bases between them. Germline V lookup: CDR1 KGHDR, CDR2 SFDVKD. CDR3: CATSDSRGNNEQYF. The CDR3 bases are TGTGCCACCAGTGATTCCAGGGGAAACAACGAGCAGTACTTC.

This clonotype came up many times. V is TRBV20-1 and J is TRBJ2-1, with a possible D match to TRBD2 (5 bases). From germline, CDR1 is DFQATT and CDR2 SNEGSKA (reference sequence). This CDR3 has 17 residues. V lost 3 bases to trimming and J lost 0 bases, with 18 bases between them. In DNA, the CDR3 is TGCAGTGCTAGGGGTGGACTCAATCGTAGCTCCTACAATGAGCAGTTCTTC. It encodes CSARGGLNRSSYNEQFF.

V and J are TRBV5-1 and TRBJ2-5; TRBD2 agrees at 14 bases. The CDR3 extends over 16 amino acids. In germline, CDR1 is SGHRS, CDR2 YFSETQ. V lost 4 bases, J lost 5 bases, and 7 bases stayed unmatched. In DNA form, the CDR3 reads TGCGCCAGCAGCACGGGACTAGCGGGAGCTCGTGAGACCCAGTACTTC. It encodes CASSTGLAGARETQYF. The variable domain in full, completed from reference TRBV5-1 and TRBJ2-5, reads KAGVTQTPRYLIKTRGQQVTLSCSPISGHRSVSWYQQTPGQGLQFLFEYFSETQRNKGNFPGRFSGRQFSNSRSEMNVSTLELGDSALYLCASSTGLAGARETQYFGPGTRLLVL.

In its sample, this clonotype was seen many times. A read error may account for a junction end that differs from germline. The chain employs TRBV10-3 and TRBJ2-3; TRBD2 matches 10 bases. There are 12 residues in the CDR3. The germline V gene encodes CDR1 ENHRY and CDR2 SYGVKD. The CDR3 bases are TGTGCCATCAGTGAGGGAGGGACTAGCGCGCATTTT. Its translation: CAISEGGTSAHF.

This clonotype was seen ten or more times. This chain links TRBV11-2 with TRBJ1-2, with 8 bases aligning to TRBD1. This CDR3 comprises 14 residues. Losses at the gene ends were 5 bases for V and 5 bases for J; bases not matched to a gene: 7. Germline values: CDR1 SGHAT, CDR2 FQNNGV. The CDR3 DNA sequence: TGTGCCAGCAGCCATACAGGGGGGAATTATGGCTACACCTTC. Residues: CASSHTGGNYGYTF.